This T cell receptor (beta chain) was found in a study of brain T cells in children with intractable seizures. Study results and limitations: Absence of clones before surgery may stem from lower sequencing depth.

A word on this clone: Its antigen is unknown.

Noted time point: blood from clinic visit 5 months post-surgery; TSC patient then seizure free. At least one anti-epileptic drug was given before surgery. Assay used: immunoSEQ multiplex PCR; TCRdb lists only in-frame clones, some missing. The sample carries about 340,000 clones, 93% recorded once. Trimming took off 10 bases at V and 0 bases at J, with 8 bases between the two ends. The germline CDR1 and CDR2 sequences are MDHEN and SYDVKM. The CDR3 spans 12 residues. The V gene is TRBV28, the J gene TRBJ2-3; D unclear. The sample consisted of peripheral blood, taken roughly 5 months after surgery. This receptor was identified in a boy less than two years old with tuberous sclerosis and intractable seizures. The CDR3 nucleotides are TGTGCCACCCGGTCTAGCACAGATACGCAGTATTTT. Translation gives CATRSSTDTQYF.